The rows below give T cell receptor beta chains drawn from one sample of a study of Graves' ophthalmopathy and Graves' hyperthyroidism. TCRdb analysed the multiplex PCR reads with MiXCR anew, one entry per CDR3 protein. The sample yields around 590,000 distinct CDR3 sequences, under 45% seen once. The sequencing sample was made of peripheral blood or thyroid tissue (not recorded which). These receptors were obtained from an adult man with Graves' hyperthyroidism. The CDR3 runs from the conserved cysteine through the conserved F or W. The D gene is left open where the match is weak. A row's size may be missing; if present it is once, few, many or a size class.

d_call j_call clone_size v_call cdr3_nt cdr3_aa
- TRBJ2-5 many TRBV5-1 TGCGCCAGCAGCCCGTCCGGGGACCAAGAGACCCAGTACTTC CASSPSGDQETQYF
TRBD1 TRBJ1-2 many TRBV12-3/TRBV12-4 TGTGCCAGCAATCGACAGGGCCTCTATGGCTACACCTTC CASNRQGLYGYTF
TRBD1 TRBJ1-1 - TRBV25-1 TGTGCCAGCAGTCCCAGCCAGGGACAGGGGGACACTGAAGCTTTCTTT CASSPSQGQGDTEAFF
TRBD1 TRBJ2-7 - TRBV24-1 TGTGCCACCAGTGATCCGGACAGGAAAGAGCAGTACTTC CATSDPDRKEQYF
- TRBJ1-5 few TRBV5-1 TGCGCCAGCAGCCCCGGAGACAGTTTCAATCAGCCCCAGCATTTT CASSPGDSFNQPQHF
TRBD1 TRBJ2-1 once TRBV12-3/TRBV12-4 TGTGCCAGCAGTTCCACAGGGGGCCCCTACAATGAGCAGTTCTTC CASSSTGGPYNEQFF
TRBD1 TRBJ2-7 many TRBV6-5 TGTGCCAGCAGTCGTGGGACAGGGCTTCCCGAGCAGTACTTC CASSRGTGLPEQYF
- TRBJ2-7 many TRBV6-5 TGTGCCAGCAGTTACTCGAGGGCAGTCTCCTACGAGCAGTACTTC CASSYSRAVSYEQYF
TRBD1 TRBJ2-5 - TRBV12-3/TRBV12-4 TGTGCCAGCAGTCCTGGACAGGGGGCCGCCGAGACCCAGTACTTC CASSPGQGAAETQYF
- TRBJ2-3 - TRBV7-9 TGTGCCAGCAGCCCGGACGGGGCAGATACGCAGTATTTT CASSPDGADTQYF
TRBD1 TRBJ1-2 - TRBV2 TGTGCCAGCAGTGTGGGACAGCCCACCTCTAACTATGGCTGCACCTTC CASSVGQPTSNYGCTF
TRBD1 TRBJ1-1 - TRBV7-3 TGTGCCAGCAGCTTACAGGGACAGGGGGCTGAAGCTTTCTTT CASSLQGQGAEAFF
TRBD1 TRBJ2-2 - TRBV9 TGTGCCAGCAGCGTGACAGGGCGGAACACCGGGGAGCTGTTTTTT CASSVTGRNTGELFF
- TRBJ2-3 - TRBV29-1 TGCAGCGTTGCAGGCAGGGGCACAGATACGCAGTATTTT CSVAGRGTDTQYF
- TRBJ1-1 - TRBV5-1 TGCGCCAGCAGCTTAACAGGGTTAGGAGTGACTGAAGCTTTCTTT CASSLTGLGVTEAFF
- TRBJ1-2 many TRBV2 TGTGCCAGCAGTGATCGAGGACAATCTACCCGTGGCTACACCTTC CASSDRGQSTRGYTF
TRBD1 TRBJ1-3 - TRBV11-2 TGTGCCAGCAGCTTAGGATTTTCGGGGGCAGGGGGAATCACCATATATTTT CASSLGFSGAGGITIYF
TRBD1 TRBJ1-2 many TRBV7-2 TGTGCCAGCAGTCGACAGGGGGCGCTGGACTATGGCTACACCTTC CASSRQGALDYGYTF
TRBD2 TRBJ2-5 - TRBV5-6 TGTGCCAGCATCCCAGCCGAAGCGGGGAACCAAGAGACCCAGTACTTC CASIPAEAGNQETQYF
TRBD1 TRBJ2-1 - TRBV7-9 TGTGCCAGCAGCCCCTGGACAGGTTCCTACAATGAGCAGTTCTTC CASSPWTGSYNEQFF
TRBD1 TRBJ2-5 many TRBV7-2 TGTGCCAGCAGCTACGGACAGGGTGTCCAAGAGACCCAGTACTTC CASSYGQGVQETQYF
- TRBJ1-2 - TRBV28 TGTGCCAGCAGCAACGAGGGAAGAAACTATGGCTACACCTTC CASSNEGRNYGYTF
- TRBJ1-6 many TRBV7-9 TGTGCCAGCAGCTTTAATGACGGAAATAATTCACCCCTCCACTTT CASSFNDGNNSPLHF
TRBD1 TRBJ2-5 - TRBV7-9 TGTGCCAGCAGCTCCCGGACAGGGGGCGTTCTTGAGACCCAGTACTTC CASSSRTGGVLETQYF
- TRBJ1-5 many TRBV11-2 TGTGCCAGCAGCTTAGGCACAGGGCGCCATCAGCCCCAGCATTTT CASSLGTGRHQPQHF
TRBD1 TRBJ1-5 - TRBV29-1 TGCAGCGTTGGGGACAGGGGCAATCAGCCCCAGCATTTT CSVGDRGNQPQHF
- TRBJ2-2 many TRBV6-6 TGTGCCAGCAGAAACCCAGTGGCAGAGCGGGAGCTGTTTTTT CASRNPVAERELFF
TRBD1 TRBJ2-2 - TRBV7-2 TGTGCCAGCAGCTTGACAGGGGGGGCGAACACCGAGGAGCTGTTTTTT CASSLTGGANTEELFF